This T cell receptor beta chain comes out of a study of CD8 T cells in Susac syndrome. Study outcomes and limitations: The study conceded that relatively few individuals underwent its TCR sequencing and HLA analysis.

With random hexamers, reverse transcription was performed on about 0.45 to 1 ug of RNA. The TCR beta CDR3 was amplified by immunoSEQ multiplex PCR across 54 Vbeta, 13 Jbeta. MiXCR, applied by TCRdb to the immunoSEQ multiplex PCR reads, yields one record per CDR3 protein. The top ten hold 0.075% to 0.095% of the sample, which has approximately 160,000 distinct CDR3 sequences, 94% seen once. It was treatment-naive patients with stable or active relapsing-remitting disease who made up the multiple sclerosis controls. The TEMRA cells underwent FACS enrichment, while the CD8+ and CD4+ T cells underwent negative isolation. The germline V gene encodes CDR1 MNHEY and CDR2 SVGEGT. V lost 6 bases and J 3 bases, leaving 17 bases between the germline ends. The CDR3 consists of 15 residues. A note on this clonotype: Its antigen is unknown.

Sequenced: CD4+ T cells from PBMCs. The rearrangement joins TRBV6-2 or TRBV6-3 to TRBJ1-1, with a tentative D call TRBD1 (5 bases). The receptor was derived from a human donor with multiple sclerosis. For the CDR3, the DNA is TGTGCCAGCAGGGACGGGGGGATGCGGCACACTGAAGCTTTCTTT. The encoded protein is CASRDGGMRHTEAFF.